This T cell receptor (beta chain) emerged from a study of blood T cell repertoires in COVID-19. V was trimmed by 4 bases and J by 4 bases, leaving 19 bases between them. Germline assignment: CDR1 MNHNS and CDR2 SASEGT. The CDR3 sequence is 16 residues long. Produced via immunoSEQ multiplex PCR; TCRdb's table is partial and in-frame only. In the table there are 250,000 or so clones, about 80% of which are singletons. The TCR comes from a man in his forties or fifties who had recovered from COVID-19. The sequencing input was PBMCs or T cells enriched from blood (not recorded which). The chain recombines TRBV6-1 with TRBJ1-1; D remains ambiguous. The CDR3 reads CASSVSDPRLGTEAFF. The DNA for the CDR3 is TGTGCCAGCAGTGTGTCAGACCCAAGACTAGGCACTGAAGCTTTCTTT.